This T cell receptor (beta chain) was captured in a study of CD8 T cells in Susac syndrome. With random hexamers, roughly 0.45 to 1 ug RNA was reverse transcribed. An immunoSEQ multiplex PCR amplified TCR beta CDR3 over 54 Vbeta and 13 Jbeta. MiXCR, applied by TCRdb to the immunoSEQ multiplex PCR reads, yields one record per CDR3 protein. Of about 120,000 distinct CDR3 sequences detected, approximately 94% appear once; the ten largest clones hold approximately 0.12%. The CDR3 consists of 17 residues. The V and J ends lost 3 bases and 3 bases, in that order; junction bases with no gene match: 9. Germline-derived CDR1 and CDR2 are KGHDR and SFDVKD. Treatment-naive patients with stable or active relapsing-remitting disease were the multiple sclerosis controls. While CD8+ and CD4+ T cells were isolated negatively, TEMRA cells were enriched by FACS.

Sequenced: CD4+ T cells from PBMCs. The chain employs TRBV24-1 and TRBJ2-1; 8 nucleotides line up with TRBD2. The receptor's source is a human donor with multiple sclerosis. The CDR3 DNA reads TGTGCCACCAGTGATCACCCGGGAGGGGGGCGCTACAATGAGCAGTTCTTC. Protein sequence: CATSDHPGGGRYNEQFF.